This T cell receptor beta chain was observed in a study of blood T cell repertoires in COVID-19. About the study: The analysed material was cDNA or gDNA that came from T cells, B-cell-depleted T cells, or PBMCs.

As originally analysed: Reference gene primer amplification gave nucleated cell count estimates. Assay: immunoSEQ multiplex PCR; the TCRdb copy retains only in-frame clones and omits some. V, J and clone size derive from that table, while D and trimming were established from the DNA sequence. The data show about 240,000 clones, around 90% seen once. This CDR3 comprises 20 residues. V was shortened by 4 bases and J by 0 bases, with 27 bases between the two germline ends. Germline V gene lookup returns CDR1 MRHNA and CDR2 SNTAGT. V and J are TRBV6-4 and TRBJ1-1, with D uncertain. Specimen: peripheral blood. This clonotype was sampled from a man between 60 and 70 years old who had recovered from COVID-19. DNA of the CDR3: TGTGCCAGCAGTGTCTCTGTCCCTCGAGAGAGGGAACAGATGAACACTGAAGCTTTCTTT. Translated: CASSVSVPREREQMNTEAFF.